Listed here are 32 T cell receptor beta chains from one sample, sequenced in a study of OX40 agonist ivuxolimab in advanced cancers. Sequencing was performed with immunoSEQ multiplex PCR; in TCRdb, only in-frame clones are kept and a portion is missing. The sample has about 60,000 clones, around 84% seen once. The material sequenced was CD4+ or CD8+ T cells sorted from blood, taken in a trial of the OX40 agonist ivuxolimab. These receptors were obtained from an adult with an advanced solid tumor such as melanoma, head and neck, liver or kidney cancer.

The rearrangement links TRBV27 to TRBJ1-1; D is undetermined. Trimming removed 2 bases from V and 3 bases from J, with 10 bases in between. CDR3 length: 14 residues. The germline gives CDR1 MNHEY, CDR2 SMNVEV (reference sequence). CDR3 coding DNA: TGTGCCAGCAGTTTAAGAATGGGTGACACTGAAGCTTTCTTT. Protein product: CASSLRMGDTEAFF.

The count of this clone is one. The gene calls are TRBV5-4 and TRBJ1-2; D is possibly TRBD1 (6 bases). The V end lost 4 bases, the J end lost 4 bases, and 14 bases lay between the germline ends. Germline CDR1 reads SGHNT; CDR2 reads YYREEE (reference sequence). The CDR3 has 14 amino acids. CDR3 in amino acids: CASSTGGGTYGYTF. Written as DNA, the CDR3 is TGTGCCAGCAGCACAGGAGGGGGGACCTATGGCTACACCTTC.

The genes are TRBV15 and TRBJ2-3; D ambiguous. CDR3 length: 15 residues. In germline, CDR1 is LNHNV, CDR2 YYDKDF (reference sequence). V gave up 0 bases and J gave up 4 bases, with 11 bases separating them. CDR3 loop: CATSRDGGDPDTQYF. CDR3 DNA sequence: TGTGCCACCAGCAGAGATGGTGGGGATCCAGATACGCAGTATTTT.

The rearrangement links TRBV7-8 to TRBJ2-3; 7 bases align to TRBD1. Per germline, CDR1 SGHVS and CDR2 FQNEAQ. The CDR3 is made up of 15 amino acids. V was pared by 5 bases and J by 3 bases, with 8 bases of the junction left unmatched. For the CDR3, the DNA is TGTGCCAGCAGCCCACAGGGGATCAGAACAGATACGCAGTATTTT. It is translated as CASSPQGIRTDTQYF.

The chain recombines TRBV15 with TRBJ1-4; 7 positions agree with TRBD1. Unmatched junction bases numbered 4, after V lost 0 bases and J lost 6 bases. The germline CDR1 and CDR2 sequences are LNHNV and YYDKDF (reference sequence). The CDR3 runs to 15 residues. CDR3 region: CATSRDAGGDEKLFF. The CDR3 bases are TGTGCCACCAGCAGAGACGCAGGGGGGGATGAAAAACTGTTTTTT.

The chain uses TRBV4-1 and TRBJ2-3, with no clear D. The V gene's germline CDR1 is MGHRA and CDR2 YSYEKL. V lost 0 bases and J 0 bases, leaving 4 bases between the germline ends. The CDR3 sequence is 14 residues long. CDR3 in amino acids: CASSQDDSTDTQYF. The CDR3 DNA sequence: TGCGCCAGCAGCCAAGATGATAGCACAGATACGCAGTATTTT.

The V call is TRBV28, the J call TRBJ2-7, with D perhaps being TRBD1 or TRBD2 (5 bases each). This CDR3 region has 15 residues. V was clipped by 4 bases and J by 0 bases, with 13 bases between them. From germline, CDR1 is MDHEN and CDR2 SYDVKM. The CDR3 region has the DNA TGTGCCAGCAGTTGGGGACGGGCCCCCTCCTACGAGCAGTACTTC. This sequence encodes CASSWGRAPSYEQYF.

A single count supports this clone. CDR3 DNA: TGTGCCAGCAGCACCGGGACGCTTGGTTACGAGCAGTACTTC. Amino acid sequence: CASSTGTLGYEQYF. This chain connects TRBV7-2 to TRBJ2-7, with D tentatively TRBD1 or TRBD2 (5 bases each). Deletions cut 5 bases from V and 4 bases from J, with 15 bases between. Germline loops: CDR1 SGHTA, CDR2 FQGNSA. This CDR3 contains 14 residues.

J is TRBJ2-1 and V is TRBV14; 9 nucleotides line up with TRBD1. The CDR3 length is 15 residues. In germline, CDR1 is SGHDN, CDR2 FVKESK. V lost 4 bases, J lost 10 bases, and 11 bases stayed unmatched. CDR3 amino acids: CASSLLGQGLIEQFF. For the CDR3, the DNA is TGTGCCAGCAGCCTCCTCGGACAGGGGTTAATCGAGCAGTTCTTC.

This CDR3 is CASSLGLQGYEQYF. CDR3 coding DNA: TGTGCCAGCAGCCTGGGACTCCAAGGGTACGAGCAGTACTTC. This chain uses TRBV11-2 with TRBJ2-7, with D possibly TRBD2 on 6 matching bases. This CDR3 spans 14 amino acids. Germline CDR1 reads SGHAT; CDR2 reads FQNNGV. The ends were cut back, 5 bases at V and 4 bases at J, with 15 bases in the middle.

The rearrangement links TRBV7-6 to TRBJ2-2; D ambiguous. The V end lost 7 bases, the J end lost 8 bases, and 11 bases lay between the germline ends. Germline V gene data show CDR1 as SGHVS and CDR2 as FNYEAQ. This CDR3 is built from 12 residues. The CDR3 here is CASTPNPGELFF. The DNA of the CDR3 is TGTGCCAGCACCCCAAATCCGGGGGAGCTGTTTTTT.

Here the CDR3 DNA reads TGTGCCAGCAGCCTCCCCCCAGGGAAGTCCTCCTACGAGCAGTACTTC. This sequence encodes CASSLPPGKSSYEQYF. The chain employs TRBV5-8 and TRBJ2-7, with D tentatively TRBD1 (5 bases). CDR3 length: 16 residues. Germline assignment: CDR1 SGHTS and CDR2 YDEGEE. Trimming shortened V by 4 bases and J by 0 bases, and 17 bases separated the two germline ends.

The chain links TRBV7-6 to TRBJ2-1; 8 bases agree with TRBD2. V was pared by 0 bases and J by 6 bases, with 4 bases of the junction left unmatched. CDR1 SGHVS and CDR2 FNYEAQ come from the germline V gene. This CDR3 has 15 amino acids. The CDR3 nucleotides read TGTGCCAGCAGCTTAGCATCGGGGGGGCGCAATGAGCAGTTCTTC. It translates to CASSLASGGRNEQFF. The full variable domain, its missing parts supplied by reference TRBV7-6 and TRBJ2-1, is GAGVSQSPRYKVTKRGQDVALRCDPISGHVSLYWYRQALGQGPEFLTYFNYEAQQDKSGLPNDRFSAERPEGSISTLTIQRTEQRDSAMYRCASSLASGGRNEQFFGPGTRLTVL.

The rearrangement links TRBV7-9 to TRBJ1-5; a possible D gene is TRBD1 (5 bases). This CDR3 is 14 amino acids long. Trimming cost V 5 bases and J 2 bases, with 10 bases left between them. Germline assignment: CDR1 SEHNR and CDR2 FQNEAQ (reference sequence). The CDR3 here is CASSTLGGNQPQHF. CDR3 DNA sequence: TGTGCCAGCAGCACCCTGGGGGGCAATCAGCCCCAGCATTTT.

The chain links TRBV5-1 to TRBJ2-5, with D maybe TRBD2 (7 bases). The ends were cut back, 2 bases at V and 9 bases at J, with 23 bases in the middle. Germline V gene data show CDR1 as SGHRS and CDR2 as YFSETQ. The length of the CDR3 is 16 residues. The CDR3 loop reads CASSLITGRESEAQYF. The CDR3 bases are TGCGCCAGCAGCTTAATCACAGGGAGGGAGTCGGAGGCCCAGTACTTC.

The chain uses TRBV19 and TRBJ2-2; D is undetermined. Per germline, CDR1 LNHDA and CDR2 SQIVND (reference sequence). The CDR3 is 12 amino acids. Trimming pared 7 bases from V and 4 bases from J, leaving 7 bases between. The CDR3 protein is CASIKGTGELFF. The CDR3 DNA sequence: TGTGCCAGTATCAAGGGCACCGGGGAGCTGTTTTTT.

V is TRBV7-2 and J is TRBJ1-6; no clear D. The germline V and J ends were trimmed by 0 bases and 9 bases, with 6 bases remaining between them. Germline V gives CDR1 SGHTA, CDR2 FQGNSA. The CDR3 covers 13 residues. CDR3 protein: CASSLALGSPLHF. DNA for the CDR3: TGTGCCAGCAGCTTAGCATTGGGTTCACCCCTCCACTTT.

CDR3 nucleotide sequence: TGTGCCAGCAGCTTACAAGGGACGTTCTATGGCTACACCTTC. Translating it yields CASSLQGTFYGYTF. The chain links TRBV7-2 to TRBJ1-2, with D possibly matching TRBD1 (5 bases). V lost 2 bases to trimming and J lost 4 bases, with 11 bases between them. Looked up from germline, CDR1 is SGHTA and CDR2 is FQGNSA. This CDR3 spans 14 amino acids.

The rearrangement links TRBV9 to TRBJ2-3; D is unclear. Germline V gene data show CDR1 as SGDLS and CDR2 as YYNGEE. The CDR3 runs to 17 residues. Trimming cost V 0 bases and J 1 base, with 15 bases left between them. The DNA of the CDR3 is TGTGCCAGCAGCGTAGGAACAGACCCTGGGGGCACAGATACGCAGTATTTT. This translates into CASSVGTDPGGTDTQYF. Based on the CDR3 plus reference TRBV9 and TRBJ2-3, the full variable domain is DSGVTQTPKHLITATGQRVTLRCSPRSGDLSVYWYQQSLDQGLQFLIQYYNGEERAKGNILERFSAQQFPDLHSELNLSSLELGDSALYFCASSVGTDPGGTDTQYFGPGTRLTVL.

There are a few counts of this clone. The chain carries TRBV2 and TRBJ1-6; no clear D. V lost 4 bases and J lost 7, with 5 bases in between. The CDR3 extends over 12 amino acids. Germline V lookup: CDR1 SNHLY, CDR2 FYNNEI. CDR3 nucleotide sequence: TGTGCCAGCAGTGCCCCCAATTCACCCCTCCACTTT. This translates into CASSAPNSPLHF.

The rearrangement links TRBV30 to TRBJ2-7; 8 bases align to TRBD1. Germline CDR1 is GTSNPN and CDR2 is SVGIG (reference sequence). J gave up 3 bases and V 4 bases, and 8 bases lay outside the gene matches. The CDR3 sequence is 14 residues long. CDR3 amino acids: CAWTRPQGVYEQYF. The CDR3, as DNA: TGTGCCTGGACCCGGCCACAGGGGGTCTACGAGCAGTACTTC.

The CDR3 coding sequence is TGTGCCAGCAGCCCTAGCTCCTACGAGCAGTACTTC. It is translated as CASSPSSYEQYF. The chain is built from TRBV13 and TRBJ2-7, with D hard to call. V was cut by 5 bases and J by 0 bases, with 5 bases left in between. CDR1 and CDR2 from the germline V gene are PRHDT and FYEKMQ (reference sequence). The CDR3 spans 12 residues.

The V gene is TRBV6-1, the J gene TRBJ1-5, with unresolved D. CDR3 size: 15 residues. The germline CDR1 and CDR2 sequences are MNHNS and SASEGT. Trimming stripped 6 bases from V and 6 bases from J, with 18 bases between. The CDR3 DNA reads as TGTGCCAGCAGGGAGGGAGGGTTCTTCGGTCAGCCCCAGCATTTT. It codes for CASREGGFFGQPQHF.

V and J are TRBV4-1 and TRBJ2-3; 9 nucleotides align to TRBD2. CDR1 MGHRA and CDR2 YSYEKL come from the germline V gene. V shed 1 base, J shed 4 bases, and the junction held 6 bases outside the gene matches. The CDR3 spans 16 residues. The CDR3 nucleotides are TGCGCCAGCAGCCAAGTTGGCGGGGGGGCCTCAGATACGCAGTATTTT. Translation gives CASSQVGGGASDTQYF.

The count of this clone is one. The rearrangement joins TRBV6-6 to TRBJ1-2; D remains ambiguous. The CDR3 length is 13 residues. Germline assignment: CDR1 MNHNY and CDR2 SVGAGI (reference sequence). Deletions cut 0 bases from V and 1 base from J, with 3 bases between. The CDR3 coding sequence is TGTGCCAGCAGTTACTCGGTTAACTATGGCTACACCTTC. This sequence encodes CASSYSVNYGYTF.

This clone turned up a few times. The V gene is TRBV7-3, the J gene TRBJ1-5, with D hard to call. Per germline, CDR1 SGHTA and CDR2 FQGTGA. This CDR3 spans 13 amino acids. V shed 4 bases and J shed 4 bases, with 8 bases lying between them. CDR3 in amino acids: CASSSAPNQPQHF. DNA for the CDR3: TGTGCCAGCAGCTCCGCTCCGAATCAGCCCCAGCATTTT.

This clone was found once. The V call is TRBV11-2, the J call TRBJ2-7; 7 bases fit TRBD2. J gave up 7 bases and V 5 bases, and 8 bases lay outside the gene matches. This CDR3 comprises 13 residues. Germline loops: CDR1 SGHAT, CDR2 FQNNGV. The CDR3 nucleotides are TGTGCCAGCAGCCCCGGGGGGATAGTGGAGCAGTACTTC. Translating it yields CASSPGGIVEQYF. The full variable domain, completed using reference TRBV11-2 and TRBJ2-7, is EAGVAQSPRYKIIEKRQSVAFWCNPISGHATLYWYQQILGQGPKLLIQFQNNGVVDDSQLPKDRFSAERLKGVDSTLKIQPAKLEDSAVYLCASSPGGIVEQYFGPGTRLTVT.

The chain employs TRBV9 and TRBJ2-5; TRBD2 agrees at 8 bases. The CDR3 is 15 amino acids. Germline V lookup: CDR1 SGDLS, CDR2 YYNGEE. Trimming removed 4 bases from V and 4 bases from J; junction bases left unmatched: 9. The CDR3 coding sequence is TGTGCCAGCAGCCCCGGGGGGGCTAGGGGAGAGACCCAGTACTTC. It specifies CASSPGGARGETQYF.

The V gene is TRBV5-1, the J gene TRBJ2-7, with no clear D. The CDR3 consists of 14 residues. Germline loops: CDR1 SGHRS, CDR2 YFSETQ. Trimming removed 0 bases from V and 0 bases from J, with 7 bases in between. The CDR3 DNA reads TGCGCCAGCAGCTTGGGGCCGTTCTCCTACGAGCAGTACTTC. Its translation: CASSLGPFSYEQYF.

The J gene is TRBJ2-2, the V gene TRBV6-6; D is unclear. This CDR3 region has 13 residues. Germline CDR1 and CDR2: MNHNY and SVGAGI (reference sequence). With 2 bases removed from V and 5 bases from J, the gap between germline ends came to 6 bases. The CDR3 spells CASSYKETGELFF. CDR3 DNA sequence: TGTGCCAGCAGTTACAAGGAGACCGGGGAGCTGTTTTTT.

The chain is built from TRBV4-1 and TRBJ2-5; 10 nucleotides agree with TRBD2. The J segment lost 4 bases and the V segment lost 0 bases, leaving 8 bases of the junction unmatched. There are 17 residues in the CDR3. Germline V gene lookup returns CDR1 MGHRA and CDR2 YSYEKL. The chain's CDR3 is CASSQDRSGGAGETQYF. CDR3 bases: TGCGCCAGCAGCCAAGACCGGAGCGGGGGGGCCGGAGAGACCCAGTACTTC.

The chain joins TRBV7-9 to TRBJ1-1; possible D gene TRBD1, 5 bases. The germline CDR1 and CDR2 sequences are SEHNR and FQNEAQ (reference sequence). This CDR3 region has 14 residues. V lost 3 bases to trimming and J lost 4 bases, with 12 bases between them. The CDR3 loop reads CASSFEGMATEAFF. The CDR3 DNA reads TGTGCCAGCAGCTTCGAGGGGATGGCCACTGAAGCTTTCTTT.